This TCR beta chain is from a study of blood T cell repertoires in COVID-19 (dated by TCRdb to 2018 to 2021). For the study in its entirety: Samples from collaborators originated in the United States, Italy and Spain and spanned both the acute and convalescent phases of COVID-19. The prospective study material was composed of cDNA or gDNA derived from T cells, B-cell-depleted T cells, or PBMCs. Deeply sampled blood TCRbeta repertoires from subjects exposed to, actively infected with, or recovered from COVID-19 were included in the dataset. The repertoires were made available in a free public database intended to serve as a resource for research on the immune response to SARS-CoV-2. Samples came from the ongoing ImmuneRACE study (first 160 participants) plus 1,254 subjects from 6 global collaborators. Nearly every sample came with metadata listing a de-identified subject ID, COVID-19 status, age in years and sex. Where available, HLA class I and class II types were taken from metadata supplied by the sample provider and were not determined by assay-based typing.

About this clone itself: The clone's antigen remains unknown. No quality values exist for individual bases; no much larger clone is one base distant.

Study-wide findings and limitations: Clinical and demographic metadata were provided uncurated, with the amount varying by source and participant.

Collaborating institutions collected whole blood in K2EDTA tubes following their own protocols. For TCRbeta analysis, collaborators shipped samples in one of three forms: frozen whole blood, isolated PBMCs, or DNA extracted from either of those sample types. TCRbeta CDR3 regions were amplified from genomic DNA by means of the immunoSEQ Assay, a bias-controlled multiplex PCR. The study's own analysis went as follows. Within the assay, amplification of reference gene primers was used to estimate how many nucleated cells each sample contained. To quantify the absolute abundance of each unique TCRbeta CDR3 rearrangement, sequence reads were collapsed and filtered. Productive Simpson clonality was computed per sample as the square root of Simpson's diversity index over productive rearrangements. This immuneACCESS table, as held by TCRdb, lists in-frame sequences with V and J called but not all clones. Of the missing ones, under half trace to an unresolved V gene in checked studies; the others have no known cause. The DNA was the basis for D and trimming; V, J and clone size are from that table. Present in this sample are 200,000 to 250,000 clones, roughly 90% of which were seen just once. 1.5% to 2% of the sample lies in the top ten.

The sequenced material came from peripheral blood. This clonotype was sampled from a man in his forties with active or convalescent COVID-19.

The CDR3 reads CASSLGLTGASNSPLHF. At the DNA level, the sequence is TGTGCCAGCAGCTTGGGTCTGACAGGGGCAAGTAATTCACCCCTCCACTTT. The chain uses TRBV5-6 and TRBJ1-6, and 8 junctional nucleotides match TRBD1. Counted from cysteine to phenylalanine, this CDR3 has 17 amino acids. The CDR3 DNA has 51 bases and is translated from base 1. Ends trimmed: V by 0 bases, J by 6 bases; bases unmatched to a gene: 8. The CDR1 and CDR2 encoded by the germline V gene are SGHDT and YYEEEE.